Given below is one T cell receptor (beta chain) in context. This specimen belongs to a study of blood T cell repertoires in COVID-19. Across the whole study: Samples of COVID-19 (acute and convalescent) were obtained from the United States, Italy and Spain. Sources were T cells, B-cell-depleted T cells, or PBMCs; the material itself was cDNA or gDNA.

The authors' processing: Estimation of nucleated cell counts relied on the amplification of reference gene primers. The repertoire was sequenced with immunoSEQ multiplex PCR; TCRdb's copy has only in-frame clones and lacks some. The V and J calls and clone size come from that table; D and trimming were worked out from the DNA. Of over 65,000 clones in the sample, approximately 90% were seen once. The receptor was isolated from a woman aged 80 or over with acute or convalescent COVID-19. The material sequenced was peripheral blood.

CDR3 region: CASSGQGNYGYTF. As DNA, the CDR3 is TGTGCCAGCAGTGGACAGGGGAATTATGGCTACACCTTC. The V and J genes are TRBV6-1 and TRBJ1-2; 8 bases map to TRBD1. The germline V gene has CDR1 MNHNS and CDR2 SASEGT. Trimming took 4 bases from V and 5 from J; bases not matched to a gene: 3. CDR3 length: 13 residues.